Below are 15 T cell receptor beta chains sequenced from a single sample in a study of control samples from healthy donors and cancer patients. The data were produced by immunoSEQ multiplex PCR, yet TCRdb's version contains in-frame clones alone and is incomplete. Altogether fewer than 200,000 clones are present, over 85% being singletons, with the ten largest covering about 1.4%. What was sequenced was blood. Every receptor here comes from a man aged 25 to 45 in good health.

The chain recombines TRBV6-2 or TRBV6-3 with TRBJ1-3; 7 bases map to TRBD1. CDR3 length equals 16 residues. Trimming removed 4 bases from V and 0 bases from J; junction bases left unmatched: 6. CDR1 and CDR2 (germline): MNHEY, SVGEGT. The CDR3 here is CASSFRQGRSGNTIYF. The CDR3 DNA reads as TGTGCCAGCAGTTTCCGACAGGGCCGCTCTGGAAACACCATATATTTT.

The J gene is TRBJ2-1, the V gene TRBV29-1; D possibly corresponds to TRBD2 (5 bases). The CDR3 extends over 14 amino acids. The germline gives CDR1 SQVTM, CDR2 ANQGSEA. V was shortened by 2 bases and J by 2 bases, with 10 bases between the two germline ends. The CDR3 protein is CSVETWEPYNEQFF. Here the CDR3 DNA reads TGCAGCGTTGAAACGTGGGAGCCCTACAATGAGCAGTTCTTC.

This sequence joins TRBV5-4 and TRBJ2-3; 10 bases are a match to TRBD2. The CDR3 is 15 amino acids. Looked up from germline, CDR1 is SGHNT and CDR2 is YYREEE (reference sequence). J gave up 5 bases and V 4 bases, and 7 bases lay outside the gene matches. The CDR3 reads CASSKAGGPVDTQYF. The DNA for the CDR3 is TGTGCCAGCAGCAAAGCGGGAGGGCCGGTAGATACGCAGTATTTT.

The rearrangement uses TRBV3-1 (or the pseudogene TRBV3-2) and TRBJ2-1; D is perhaps TRBD2 (5 bases). The CDR3 runs to 16 residues. Between the trimmed V and J ends, which lost 2 bases and 2 bases, there was a span of 13 bases. Germline V gene data show CDR1 as LGHDT and CDR2 as YNNKEL (reference sequence). CDR3 region: CASSQKVAPPYNEQFF. CDR3 in DNA: TGTGCCAGCAGCCAAAAAGTAGCGCCACCCTACAATGAGCAGTTCTTC.

This clone has just one count. Written as DNA, the CDR3 is TGTGCCAGCATCTCCCCCACATTCACTGAAGCTTTCTTT. Its translation is CASISPTFTEAFF. The chain recombines TRBV27 with TRBJ1-1; D remains ambiguous. CDR1 is MNHEY, CDR2 SMNVEV, per germline (reference sequence). There are 13 residues in the CDR3. V lost 7 bases and J lost 4, with 13 bases in between.

J is TRBJ1-1 and V is TRBV2; D gene ambiguous. Germline V CDR1 and CDR2: SNHLY, FYNNEI. Trimming pared 7 bases from V and 1 base from J, leaving 10 bases between. CDR3 length: 13 residues. The CDR3 region is CASIQVRNTEAFF. DNA of the CDR3: TGTGCCAGCATTCAGGTCAGGAACACTGAAGCTTTCTTT.

The rearrangement joins TRBV7-2 to TRBJ1-1; TRBD1 matches 7 bases. V gave up 1 base and J gave up 11 bases; unmatched junction bases: 10. In germline, CDR1 is SGHTA, CDR2 FQGNSA. This CDR3 has 14 residues. CDR3 sequence (DNA): TGTGCCAGCAGCTTAGAGAGGACAGGCAGCGTGGCTTTCTTT. It yields the protein CASSLERTGSVAFF.

The chain recombines TRBV5-1 with TRBJ1-5, with D unresolved. With 0 bases removed from V and 0 bases from J, the gap between germline ends came to 10 bases. The CDR3 runs to 16 residues. The germline V gene has CDR1 SGHRS and CDR2 YFSETQ. The CDR3 coding sequence is TGCGCCAGCAGCTTGGGGCCCGGTTATAGCAATCAGCCCCAGCATTTT. Its protein is CASSLGPGYSNQPQHF. The variable domain in full, completed from reference TRBV5-1 and TRBJ1-5, reads KAGVTQTPRYLIKTRGQQVTLSCSPISGHRSVSWYQQTPGQGLQFLFEYFSETQRNKGNFPGRFSGRQFSNSRSEMNVSTLELGDSALYLCASSLGPGYSNQPQHFGDGTRLSIL.

CDR3 in DNA: TGTGCCAGCAGTGAATCAGGGGTCAATCAGCCCCAGCATTTT. Translation: CASSESGVNQPQHF. The rearrangement joins TRBV6-1 to TRBJ1-5; a possible D gene is TRBD1 (6 bases). Germline V CDR1 and CDR2: MNHNS, SASEGT. V was shortened by 2 bases and J by 3 bases, with 8 bases between the two germline ends. The CDR3 sequence is 14 residues long.

Comment on this clone: Other DNA variants within this sample encode the same CDR3. The chain has TRBV11-3 and TRBJ2-5, with D unclear. Germline V gene sequence: CDR1 SGHNT, CDR2 YENEEA. V lost 6 bases to trimming and J lost 5 bases, with 10 bases between them. This CDR3 has 12 amino acids. The chain's CDR3 is CASSLDGETQYF. CDR3 nucleotide sequence: TGTGCCAGCAGTCTAGATGGGGAGACCCAGTACTTC.

The table lists this clone with a count of one. The V call is TRBV19, the J call TRBJ2-7; D unresolved. Germline V CDR1 and CDR2: LNHDA, SQIVND (reference sequence). This CDR3 has 12 residues. V lost 5 bases and J lost 2, with 7 bases in between. CDR3 nucleotides: TGTGCCAGTAGTGGGCGACCCTACGAGCAGTACTTC. As protein: CASSGRPYEQYF.

This clone has only one observation. The rearrangement links TRBV6-6 to TRBJ1-2; 9 bases are shared with TRBD1. The CDR3 totals 15 residues. The trim removed 0 bases at V and 6 bases at J, leaving 5 bases unmatched. CDR1 MNHNY and CDR2 SVGAGI come from the germline V gene (reference sequence). As DNA, the CDR3 is TGTGCCAGCAGTTACTCGGGACAGGGAATAAATGGCTACACCTTC. Its translation: CASSYSGQGINGYTF.

This clone is a singleton in its sample. J is TRBJ1-1 and V is TRBV5-1; 8 bases line up with TRBD1. The CDR3 spans 15 residues. The V segment lost 7 bases and the J segment 0 bases; nucleotides outside the gene matches: 8. The germline V gene encodes CDR1 SGHRS and CDR2 YFSETQ. Here the CDR3 DNA reads TGCGCCAGCGGGAAAACAGGGGGAGTGAACACTGAAGCTTTCTTT. Protein product: CASGKTGGVNTEAFF.

In its sample, this clone was seen a few times. The V gene is TRBV5-4, the J gene TRBJ2-5; D gene uncertain. With 4 bases removed from V and 5 bases from J, the gap between germline ends came to 18 bases. Germline CDR1 is SGHNT and CDR2 is YYREEE (reference sequence). This CDR3 comprises 15 residues. CDR3 region: CASSPTASTEETQYF. The CDR3 bases are TGTGCCAGCAGCCCCACGGCGTCGACGGAGGAGACCCAGTACTTC.

The rearrangement joins TRBV28 to TRBJ1-1, with D possibly being TRBD1 (5 bases). V lost 6 bases to trimming and J lost 1 base, with 15 bases between them. This CDR3 spans 15 amino acids. CDR1 MDHEN and CDR2 SYDVKM come from the germline V gene. DNA for the CDR3: TGTGCCAGCAGAGTTTCGGAGGGGAGGAACACTGAAGCTTTCTTT. This sequence encodes CASRVSEGRNTEAFF.